The 30 T cell receptor beta chains listed next were all sequenced from one sample in a study of T-cell reconstitution after alpha-beta-depleted transplantation in children (dated by TCRdb to 2016 to 2018). The library was prepared using PCR. The instrument given in TCRdb is Illumina HiSeq 2500. Molecular barcoding was employed in the preparation of TCR libraries, with unique molecular identifiers being used to normalize TCRbeta repertoire quantification. The raw public reads went through TCRdb reprocessing: fastp at Q25, MiXCR clone calling, in-frame beta chains kept. Each record represents a unique CDR3 protein, reported with the most common genes and DNA among its rows. The sample yields roughly 100,000 distinct CDR3 sequences; more than 7% were counted once. The ten largest clones capture approximately 6.6% of the sample. This specimen consisted of PBMCs from the stem cell graft donor, obtained from the stem cell graft. The receptors shown here come from a human donor who donated a stem cell graft to a child with congenital amegakaryocytic thrombocytopenia.

This clonotype was detected many times. The genes are TRBV6-5 and TRBJ1-6; no clear D gene. With 2 bases removed from V and 12 bases from J, the gap between germline ends came to 11 bases. Germline CDR1 MNHEY, CDR2 SVGAGI. CDR3 length: 13 amino acids. This CDR3 reads CASSYRRMGPLHF. The CDR3 DNA sequence: TGTGCCAGCAGTTACCGGCGCATGGGACCCCTCCACTTT.

The chain employs TRBV3-1 and TRBJ2-7; 10 bases align to TRBD1. V was pared by 0 bases and J by 3 bases, with 5 bases of the junction left unmatched. Germline loops: CDR1 LGHDT, CDR2 YNNKEL (reference sequence). The CDR3 length is 16 residues. In nucleotides, the CDR3 is TGTGCCAGCAGCCAAGAAAGGACAGGGGGATACTACGAGCAGTACTTC. Protein product: CASSQERTGGYYEQYF.

Turning to this clonotype: This could be a read error, since a much larger clone is one nucleotide away. This chain uses TRBV14 with TRBJ2-4; perhaps TRBD2 as D (5 bases). The CDR3 is 16 amino acids. The germline gives CDR1 SGHDN, CDR2 FVKESK. The CDR3 DNA sequence: TGTGCCAGCAGCCAAGACGGGCGGCTAGCCAAAAACAGTCAGTACTTC. This translates into CASSQDGRLAKNSQYF.

In this sample, this clonotype is medium-sized. This chain joins TRBV11-2 and TRBJ1-4, with TRBD1 identical over 7 bases. CDR1 is SGHAT, CDR2 FQNNGV, per germline. V was pared by 0 bases and J by 5 bases, with 3 bases of the junction left unmatched. The CDR3 spans 15 residues. The CDR3 sequence: CASSLEAGGNEKLFF. The CDR3 nucleotides are TGTGCCAGCAGCTTAGAGGCAGGGGGGAATGAAAAACTGTTTTTT.

This clonotype was seen at least ten times. V gene TRBV5-1 combines with J gene TRBJ2-7; 11 bases fit TRBD2. The CDR3 length is 15 residues. Germline assignment: CDR1 SGHRS and CDR2 YFSETQ. V gave up 4 bases and J gave up 5 bases; unmatched junction bases: 8. CDR3 in amino acids: CASSTGLAVSHEQYF. CDR3 nucleotide sequence: TGCGCCAGCAGCACGGGACTAGCGGTTTCACACGAGCAGTACTTC.

The table lists this clonotype with a few counts. V is TRBV20-1 and J is TRBJ1-2; D possibly corresponds to TRBD1 (5 bases). CDR3 length: 16 amino acids. V gave up 2 bases and J gave up 1 base, with 17 bases separating them. Germline lookup yields CDR1 DFQATT and CDR2 SNEGSKA (reference sequence). The CDR3 region is CSARKRGVLSNYGYTF. The CDR3 DNA sequence: TGCAGTGCTAGAAAAAGAGGGGTCCTAAGTAACTATGGCTACACCTTC.

This clonotype was picked up many times. This chain's CDR3 is CASSLARGERDEQFF. Here the CDR3 DNA reads TGCGCCAGCAGCTTGGCCAGGGGGGAAAGGGATGAGCAGTTCTTC. The chain has TRBV5-1 and TRBJ2-1, with D perhaps matching TRBD1 (7 bases). V gave up 0 bases and J gave up 8 bases, with 15 bases separating them. From germline, CDR1 is SGHRS and CDR2 YFSETQ. The CDR3 is made up of 15 amino acids.

This clonotype was detected many times. This chain joins TRBV20-1 and TRBJ2-7, with D possibly being TRBD1 or TRBD2 (5 bases each). CDR1 is DFQATT, CDR2 SNEGSKA, per germline (reference sequence). Trimming took off 5 bases at V and 2 bases at J, with 7 bases between the two ends. This CDR3 spans 11 amino acids. CDR3 sequence (DNA): TGCAGTGCTGGGACGCCCTACGAGCAGTACTTC. This encodes CSAGTPYEQYF.

In this sample, this clonotype turned up many times. V is TRBV28 and J is TRBJ2-1; tentative D call: TRBD2 (5 bases). The CDR3 is 14 residues long. The germline V gene encodes CDR1 MDHEN and CDR2 SYDVKM. V was trimmed by 3 bases and J by 8 bases, leaving 14 bases between them. The CDR3 loop is CASSFGNSFHEQFF. DNA for the CDR3: TGTGCCAGCAGTTTCGGGAATAGCTTCCATGAGCAGTTCTTC.

There are many counts of this clonotype. The chain is built from TRBV3-1 and TRBJ2-7; tentative D call: TRBD2 (5 bases). V was trimmed by 4 bases and J by 3 bases, leaving 16 bases between them. The CDR3 length is 15 residues. Looked up from germline, CDR1 is LGHDT and CDR2 is YNNKEL (reference sequence). CDR3 nucleotides: TGTGCCAGCAGCCTCGCCGGGCCTCGGGACTACGAGCAGTACTTC. Amino acid sequence: CASSLAGPRDYEQYF.

This clonotype occurred many times. The gene calls are TRBV5-1 and TRBJ1-2, with D hard to call. Trimming left V 1 base short and J 4 bases short, with 14 bases between. The CDR3 consists of 15 residues. The germline gives CDR1 SGHRS, CDR2 YFSETQ. This chain's CDR3 is CASSLSTLRGYGYTF. CDR3 DNA: TGCGCCAGCAGCTTGTCTACCCTCCGGGGCTATGGCTACACCTTC.

Ten or more counts support this clonotype. The chain combines TRBV9 with TRBJ1-1, with D possibly TRBD1 on 5 matching bases. Per the germline V gene, CDR1 is SGDLS and CDR2 is YYNGEE. There are 15 residues in the CDR3. V was shortened by 0 bases and J by 0 bases, with 9 bases between the two germline ends. The CDR3, as DNA: TGTGCCAGCAGCGTAGGCTGGGGACTGAACACTGAAGCTTTCTTT. This codes for CASSVGWGLNTEAFF. Complete variable domain (other parts from reference TRBV9 and TRBJ1-1): DSGVTQTPKHLITATGQRVTLRCSPRSGDLSVYWYQQSLDQGLQFLIQYYNGEERAKGNILERFSAQQFPDLHSELNLSSLELGDSALYFCASSVGWGLNTEAFFGQGTRLTVV.

This clonotype was counted many times. The chain is built from TRBV6-1 and TRBJ2-3, with D unclear. The V end was cut by 7 bases, the J end by 1 base, with 9 bases between. Germline V gives CDR1 MNHNS, CDR2 SASEGT. There are 13 residues in the CDR3. The CDR3 bases are TGTGCCAGCACCGGGCGCCGCACAGATACGCAGTATTTT. It encodes CASTGRRTDTQYF.

This clonotype has at least ten counts. The chain has TRBV20-1 and TRBJ2-3; no clear D. Germline values: CDR1 DFQATT, CDR2 SNEGSKA (reference sequence). Trimming removed 5 bases from V and 2 bases from J, with 17 bases in between. CDR3 size: 15 residues. The CDR3 DNA follows: TGCAGTGCTTTGGAGCCTTTTATTTCCACAGATACGCAGTATTTT. Protein: CSALEPFISTDTQYF.

This chain joins TRBV11-3 and TRBJ2-3; D is unresolved. The V gene's germline CDR1 is SGHNT and CDR2 YENEEA. CDR3 length: 13 amino acids. The V end lost 2 bases, the J end lost 7 bases, and 10 bases lay between the germline ends. The DNA of the CDR3 is TGTGCCAGCAGCTTAATGACGGATAATACGCAGTATTTT. Protein sequence: CASSLMTDNTQYF.

This clonotype was seen repeatedly, ten times or more. This chain joins TRBV3-1 and TRBJ1-6; the D is unclear. Trimming shortened V by 4 bases and J by 0 bases, and 19 bases separated the two germline ends. Per germline, CDR1 LGHDT and CDR2 YNNKEL (reference sequence). This CDR3 has 19 residues. In nucleotides, the CDR3 is TGTGCCAGCAGCCCCCGGCAGCCGGGTCTTAGCTCCTATAATTCACCCCTCCACTTT. Translated, it gives CASSPRQPGLSSYNSPLHF.

This clonotype was observed many times. The chain combines TRBV20-1 with TRBJ2-7, with 9 bases matching TRBD1. CDR3 length: 16 residues. Germline lookup yields CDR1 DFQATT and CDR2 SNEGSKA (reference sequence). V dropped 5 bases and J dropped 2; count of bases not matched to a gene: 13. CDR3 in amino acids: CSAGGAGTGRAYEQYF. The CDR3, as DNA: TGCAGTGCTGGCGGAGCCGGGACAGGGAGGGCCTACGAGCAGTACTTC.

The chain uses TRBV21-1 and TRBJ1-4. TRBV21-1 is tagged as a pseudogene. The CDR3 contains 15 residues. Here the CDR3 DNA reads TGTGCCAGCAGCACTTCTAGGAGGGTTAATGAAAAACTGTTTTTT. It codes for CASSTSRRVNEKLFF.

At least ten counts were recorded for this clonotype. V and J are TRBV5-1 and TRBJ2-7; D is undetermined. The CDR3 is 17 amino acids. V lost 2 bases to trimming and J lost 2 bases, with 20 bases between them. Germline CDR1 SGHRS, CDR2 YFSETQ. The CDR3 DNA sequence: TGCGCCAGCAGCTTTTTGATATTTTGGGCTGGTACCTACGAGCAGTACTTC. Protein: CASSFLIFWAGTYEQYF.

This clonotype has ten or more counts. CDR3 coding DNA: TGCAGTGCTAGCGAACAGGCCAATCAGCCCCAGCATTTT. Its translation: CSASEQANQPQHF. The gene calls are TRBV20-1 and TRBJ1-5, with D possibly matching TRBD1 (5 bases). The CDR3 runs 13 residues. V was pared by 3 bases and J by 3 bases, with 9 bases between. Germline CDR1 DFQATT, CDR2 SNEGSKA (reference sequence).

This clonotype occurred many times. The chain uses TRBV5-1 and TRBJ2-1, with D possibly matching TRBD1 (6 bases). The CDR3 covers 13 residues. Per the germline V gene, CDR1 is SGHRS and CDR2 is YFSETQ. V lost 3 bases and J lost 5, with 9 bases in between. The CDR3 sequence: CASSYRVHNEQFF. The CDR3 region has the DNA TGCGCCAGCAGCTACAGGGTCCACAATGAGCAGTTCTTC. Using reference TRBV5-1 and TRBJ2-1 for the parts outside the CDR3, the full variable domain is KAGVTQTPRYLIKTRGQQVTLSCSPISGHRSVSWYQQTPGQGLQFLFEYFSETQRNKGNFPGRFSGRQFSNSRSEMNVSTLELGDSALYLCASSYRVHNEQFFGPGTRLTVL.

The sample holds many counts of this clonotype. The rearrangement links TRBV12-3 or TRBV12-4 to TRBJ2-7; TRBD1 might be the D (6 bases). Trimming cost V 6 bases and J 2 bases, with 20 bases left between them. The CDR3 length is 16 residues. Here the CDR3 reads CASRVKVGDTPYEQYF. CDR3 nucleotide sequence: TGTGCCAGCAGGGTGAAGGTCGGGGACACCCCCTACGAGCAGTACTTC.

This clonotype has a count of ten or more. The rearrangement links TRBV5-1 to TRBJ2-3; maybe TRBD2 (5 bases). Germline V gene data show CDR1 as SGHRS and CDR2 as YFSETQ. This CDR3 has 15 amino acids. The V end lost 1 base, the J end lost 4 bases, and 13 bases lay between the germline ends. The CDR3: CASSLFRGSADTQYF. Here the CDR3 DNA reads TGCGCCAGCAGCTTGTTTCGGGGATCGGCAGATACGCAGTATTTT. Looking up the rest from reference TRBV5-1 and TRBJ2-3 gives the full variable domain: KAGVTQTPRYLIKTRGQQVTLSCSPISGHRSVSWYQQTPGQGLQFLFEYFSETQRNKGNFPGRFSGRQFSNSRSEMNVSTLELGDSALYLCASSLFRGSADTQYFGPGTRLTVL.

This rearrangement joins TRBV19 to TRBJ2-1, with TRBD2 as a possible D gene (6 bases). The V and J ends lost 5 bases and 0 bases respectively, with 14 bases between them. Germline CDR1 LNHDA, CDR2 SQIVND (reference sequence). CDR3 length: 16 amino acids. The CDR3 region is CASSGGGTVSYNEQFF. In DNA form, the CDR3 reads TGTGCCAGTAGTGGCGGTGGGACTGTCTCCTACAATGAGCAGTTCTTC.

At least ten counts were recorded for this clonotype. The chain recombines TRBV20-1 with TRBJ1-5; D call uncertain. V was shortened by 2 bases and J by 4 bases, with 9 bases between the two germline ends. The CDR3 consists of 13 residues. CDR1 is DFQATT and CDR2 is SNEGSKA in the germline V gene (reference sequence). CDR3 region: CSARMSGNQPQHF. CDR3 sequence (DNA): TGCAGTGCTAGAATGTCGGGGAATCAGCCCCAGCATTTT.

Many counts were recorded for this clonotype. The J gene is TRBJ2-5, the V gene TRBV18, with TRBD2 as a possible D gene (6 bases). Trimming removed 3 bases at V and 4 bases at J, with 6 bases between. From germline, CDR1 is KGHSH and CDR2 LQKENI. CDR3 size: 12 residues. Written as DNA, the CDR3 is TGTGCCAGCTCACCGGAGGGAGAGACCCAGTACTTC. Translation: CASSPEGETQYF.

Ten or more counts support this clonotype. The rearrangement joins TRBV28 to TRBJ2-1; 10 nucleotides match TRBD2. The CDR3 consists of 16 residues. CDR1 is MDHEN and CDR2 is SYDVKM in the germline V gene. J gave up 4 bases and V 4 bases, and 7 bases lay outside the gene matches. The CDR3 nucleotides are TGTGCCAGCAGTTCATTGACTAGCGGGTGGTACAATGAGCAGTTCTTC. This sequence encodes CASSSLTSGWYNEQFF.

This clonotype has ten or more counts. The chain is built from TRBV6-5 and TRBJ2-7; D might be TRBD1 (6 bases). Germline CDR1 MNHEY, CDR2 SVGAGI. CDR3 size: 16 residues. V lost 2 bases to trimming and J lost 3 bases, with 17 bases between them. CDR3 loop: CASSYGEAGVLYEQYF. Here the CDR3 DNA reads TGTGCCAGCAGTTACGGAGAGGCAGGGGTGCTCTACGAGCAGTACTTC.

This clonotype occurred many times. The genes are TRBV27 and TRBJ2-3; 10 nucleotides match TRBD1. The J segment lost 5 bases and the V segment lost 5 bases, leaving 4 bases of the junction unmatched. Germline CDR1 is MNHEY and CDR2 is SMNVEV (reference sequence). The CDR3 sequence is 14 residues long. The CDR3 coding sequence is TGTGCCAGCAGTAGGGACAGGGGTGTAGATACGCAGTATTTT. Encoded protein: CASSRDRGVDTQYF.

This clonotype was recorded at least ten times. This chain links TRBV7-2 with TRBJ1-1; tentatively, D is TRBD1 (5 bases). CDR1 is SGHTA and CDR2 is FQGNSA in the germline V gene. V was cut by 5 bases and J by 2 bases, with 15 bases left in between. CDR3 length: 15 residues. CDR3 nucleotides: TGTGCCAGCAGCACCTCCGGGACGGCCAACACTGAAGCTTTCTTT. Protein: CASSTSGTANTEAFF.